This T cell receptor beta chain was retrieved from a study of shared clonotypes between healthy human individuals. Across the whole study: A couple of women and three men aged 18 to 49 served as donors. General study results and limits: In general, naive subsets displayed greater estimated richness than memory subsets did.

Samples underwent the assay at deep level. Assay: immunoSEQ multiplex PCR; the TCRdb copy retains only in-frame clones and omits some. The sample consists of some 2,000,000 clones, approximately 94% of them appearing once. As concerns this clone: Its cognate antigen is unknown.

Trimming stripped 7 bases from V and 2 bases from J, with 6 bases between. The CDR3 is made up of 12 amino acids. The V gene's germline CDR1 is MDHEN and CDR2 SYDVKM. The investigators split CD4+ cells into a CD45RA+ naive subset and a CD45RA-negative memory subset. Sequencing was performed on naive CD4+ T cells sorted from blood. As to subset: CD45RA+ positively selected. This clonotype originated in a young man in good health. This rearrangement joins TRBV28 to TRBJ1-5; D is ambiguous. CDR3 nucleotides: TGTGCCAGCACTTCGGGCAATCAGCCCCAGCATTTT. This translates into CASTSGNQPQHF.